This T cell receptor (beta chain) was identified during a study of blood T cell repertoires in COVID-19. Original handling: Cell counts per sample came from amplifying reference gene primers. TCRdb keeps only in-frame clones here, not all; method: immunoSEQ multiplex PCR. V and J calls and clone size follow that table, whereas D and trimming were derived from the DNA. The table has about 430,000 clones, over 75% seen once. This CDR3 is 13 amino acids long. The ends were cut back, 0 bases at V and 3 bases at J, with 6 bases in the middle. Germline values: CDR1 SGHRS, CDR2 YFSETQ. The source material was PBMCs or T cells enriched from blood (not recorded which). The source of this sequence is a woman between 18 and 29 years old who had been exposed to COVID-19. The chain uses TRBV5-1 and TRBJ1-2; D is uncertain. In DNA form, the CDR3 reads TGCGCCAGCAGCTTGGACAGATACTATGGCTACACCTTC. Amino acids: CASSLDRYYGYTF. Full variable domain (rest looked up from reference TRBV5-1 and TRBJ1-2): KAGVTQTPRYLIKTRGQQVTLSCSPISGHRSVSWYQQTPGQGLQFLFEYFSETQRNKGNFPGRFSGRQFSNSRSEMNVSTLELGDSALYLCASSLDRYYGYTFGSGTRLTVV.